The TCR beta chain described here comes from a study of metastatic and nonmetastatic thyroid tumors. Study processing details: To classify distant metastasis in papillary thyroid cancer, a model was built from CDR3 differences across clinicopathological groups. TCRdb reprocessed the PCR reads via MiXCR. Clone size and V and J calls follow TCRdb, not the original study. The repertoire has tens of thousands of clones, 15% to 17% of them found once; the top ten carry about a fifth. Thyroid surgery was preceded by no treatment in any patient. This clone has more than one count but fewer than ten. Being one base from a much bigger clone, this may be a read error. The CDR3 does not end in the conserved phenylalanine or tryptophan, so this is likely a read error. Other DNA sequences in the same sample also yield this CDR3. Germline V CDR1 and CDR2: MNHEY, SMNVEV (reference sequence). J lost 7 bases, V lost 10 bases, and 9 bases had no gene match. CDR3 length: 13 amino acids.

The clonotype comes from a female donor with papillary thyroid cancer or a benign thyroid nodule (not recorded which). Some clones in this sample may be carry-over from other donors' samples. Material for sequencing was blood. This sequence joins TRBV27 and TRBJ2-1, with TRBD2 matching 8 bases. As DNA, the CDR3 is TGTGCCACCCCTCTAGCGGGCAGGAATGAGCAGTTCTCC. It specifies CATPLAGRNEQFS.